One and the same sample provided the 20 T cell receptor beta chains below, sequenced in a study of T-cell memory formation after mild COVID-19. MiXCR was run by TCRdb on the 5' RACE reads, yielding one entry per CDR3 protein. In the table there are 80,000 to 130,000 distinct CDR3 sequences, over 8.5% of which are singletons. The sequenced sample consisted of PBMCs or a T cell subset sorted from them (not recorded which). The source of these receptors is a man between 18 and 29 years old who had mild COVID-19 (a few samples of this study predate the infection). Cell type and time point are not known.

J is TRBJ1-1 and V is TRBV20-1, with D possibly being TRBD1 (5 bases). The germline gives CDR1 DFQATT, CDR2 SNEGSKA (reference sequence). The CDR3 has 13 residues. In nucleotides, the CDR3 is TGCAGCGTCGACAGTTTGGTCGGGTCTGAAGCTTTCTTT. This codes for CSVDSLVGSEAFF.

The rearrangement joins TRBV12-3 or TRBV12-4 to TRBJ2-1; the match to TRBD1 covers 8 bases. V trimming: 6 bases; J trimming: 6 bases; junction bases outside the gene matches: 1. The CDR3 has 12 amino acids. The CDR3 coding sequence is TGTGCCAGCAGAGACAGGGGCAATGAGCAGTTCTTC. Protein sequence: CASRDRGNEQFF.

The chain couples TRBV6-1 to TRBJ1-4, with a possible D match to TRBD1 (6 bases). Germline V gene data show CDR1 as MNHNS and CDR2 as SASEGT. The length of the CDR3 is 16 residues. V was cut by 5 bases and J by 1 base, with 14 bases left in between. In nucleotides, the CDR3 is TGTGCCAGCAGTCGCGAGACAGGAGGAACTAATGAAAAACTGTTTTTT. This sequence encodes CASSRETGGTNEKLFF.

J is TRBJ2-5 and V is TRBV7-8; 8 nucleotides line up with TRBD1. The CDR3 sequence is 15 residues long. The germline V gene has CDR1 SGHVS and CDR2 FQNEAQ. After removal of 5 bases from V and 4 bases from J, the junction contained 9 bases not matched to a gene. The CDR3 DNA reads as TGTGCCAGCAGCCTGGGACAGGCCACCGGAGAGACCCAGTACTTC. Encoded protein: CASSLGQATGETQYF.

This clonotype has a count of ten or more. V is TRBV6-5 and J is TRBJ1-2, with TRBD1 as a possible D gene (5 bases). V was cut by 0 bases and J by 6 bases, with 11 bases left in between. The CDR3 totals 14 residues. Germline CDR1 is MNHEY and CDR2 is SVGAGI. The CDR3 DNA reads TGTGCCAGCAGTTACTCGGGCAGGGTACATGGCTACACCTTC. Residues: CASSYSGRVHGYTF.

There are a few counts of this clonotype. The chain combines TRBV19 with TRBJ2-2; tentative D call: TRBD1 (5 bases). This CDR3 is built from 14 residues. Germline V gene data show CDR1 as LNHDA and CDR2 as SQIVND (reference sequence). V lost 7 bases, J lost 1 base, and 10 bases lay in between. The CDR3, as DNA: TGTGCCAGTAAGGAAGGGGTGAACACCGGGGAGCTGTTTTTT. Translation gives CASKEGVNTGELFF.

Written as DNA, the CDR3 is TGTGCCAGCAGCCGCTGGGGCAGGGGTGGTGAGACCCAGTACTTC. Translation gives CASSRWGRGGETQYF. J is TRBJ2-5 and V is TRBV11-2, with a weak D call TRBD1 (6 bases). The germline CDR1 and CDR2 sequences are SGHAT and FQNNGV. The CDR3 sequence is 15 residues long. The germline V and J ends were trimmed by 5 bases and 5 bases, with 18 bases remaining between them.

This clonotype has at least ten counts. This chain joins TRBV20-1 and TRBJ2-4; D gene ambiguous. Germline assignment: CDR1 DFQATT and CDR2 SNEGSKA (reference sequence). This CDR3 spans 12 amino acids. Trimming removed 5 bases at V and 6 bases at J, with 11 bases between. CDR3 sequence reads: CSAGSFRNIQYF. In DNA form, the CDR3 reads TGCAGTGCTGGTTCTTTTCGAAACATTCAGTACTTC.

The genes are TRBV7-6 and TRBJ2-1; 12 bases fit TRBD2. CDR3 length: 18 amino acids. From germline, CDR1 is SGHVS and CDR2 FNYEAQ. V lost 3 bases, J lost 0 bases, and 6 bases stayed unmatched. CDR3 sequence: CASSLGASGRASYNEQFF. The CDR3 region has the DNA TGTGCCAGCAGCTTGGGGGCTAGCGGGAGGGCCTCCTACAATGAGCAGTTCTTC. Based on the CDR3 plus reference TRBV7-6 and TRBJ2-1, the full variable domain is GAGVSQSPRYKVTKRGQDVALRCDPISGHVSLYWYRQALGQGPEFLTYFNYEAQQDKSGLPNDRFSAERPEGSISTLTIQRTEQRDSAMYRCASSLGASGRASYNEQFFGPGTRLTVL.

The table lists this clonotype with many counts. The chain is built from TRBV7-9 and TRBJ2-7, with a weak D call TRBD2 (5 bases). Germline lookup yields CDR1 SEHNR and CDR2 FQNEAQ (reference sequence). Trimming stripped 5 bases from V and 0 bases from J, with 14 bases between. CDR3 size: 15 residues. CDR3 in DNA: TGTGCCAGCAGCCCCCCGAGGGTTCCCTCCTACGAGCAGTACTTC. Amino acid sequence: CASSPPRVPSYEQYF.

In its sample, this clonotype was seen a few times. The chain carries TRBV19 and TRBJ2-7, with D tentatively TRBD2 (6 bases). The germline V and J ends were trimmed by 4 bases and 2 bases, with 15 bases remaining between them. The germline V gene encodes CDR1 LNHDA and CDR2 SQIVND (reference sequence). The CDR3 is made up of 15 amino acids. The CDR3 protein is CASSRDFQTAYEQYF. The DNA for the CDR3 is TGTGCCAGTAGTAGGGACTTCCAGACCGCCTACGAGCAGTACTTC.

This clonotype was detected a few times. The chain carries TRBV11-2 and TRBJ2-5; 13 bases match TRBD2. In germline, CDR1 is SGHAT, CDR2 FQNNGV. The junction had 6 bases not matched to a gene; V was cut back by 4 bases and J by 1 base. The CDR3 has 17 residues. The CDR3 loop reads CASSWGLAGILQETQYF. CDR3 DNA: TGTGCCAGCAGCTGGGGACTAGCGGGGATCCTCCAAGAGACCCAGTACTTC.

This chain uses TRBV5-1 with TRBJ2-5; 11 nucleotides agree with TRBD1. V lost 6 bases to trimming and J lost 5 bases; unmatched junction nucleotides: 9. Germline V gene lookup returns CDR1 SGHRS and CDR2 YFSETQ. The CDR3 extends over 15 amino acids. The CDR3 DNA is TGCGCCAGCACCATCGGGACAGGGGGACGGGAGACCCAGTACTTC. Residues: CASTIGTGGRETQYF.

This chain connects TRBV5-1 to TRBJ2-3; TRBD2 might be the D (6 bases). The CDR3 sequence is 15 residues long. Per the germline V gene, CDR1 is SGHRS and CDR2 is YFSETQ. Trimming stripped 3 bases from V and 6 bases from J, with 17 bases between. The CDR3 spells CASSSGTAFWDTQYF. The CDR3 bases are TGCGCCAGCAGCTCGGGGACTGCCTTTTGGGATACGCAGTATTTT.

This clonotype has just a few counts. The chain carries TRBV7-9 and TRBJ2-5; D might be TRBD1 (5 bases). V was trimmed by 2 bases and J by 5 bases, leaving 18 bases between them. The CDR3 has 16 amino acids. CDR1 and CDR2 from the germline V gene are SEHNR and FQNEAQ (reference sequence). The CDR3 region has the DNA TGTGCCAGCAGCTTACCGATAGGAGACAGACTGGAGACCCAGTACTTC. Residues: CASSLPIGDRLETQYF.

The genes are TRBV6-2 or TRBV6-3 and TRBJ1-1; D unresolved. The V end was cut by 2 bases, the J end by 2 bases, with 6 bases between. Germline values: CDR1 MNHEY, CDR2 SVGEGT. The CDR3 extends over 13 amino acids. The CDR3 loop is CASSYTENTEAFF. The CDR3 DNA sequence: TGTGCCAGCAGTTACACGGAAAACACTGAAGCTTTCTTT.

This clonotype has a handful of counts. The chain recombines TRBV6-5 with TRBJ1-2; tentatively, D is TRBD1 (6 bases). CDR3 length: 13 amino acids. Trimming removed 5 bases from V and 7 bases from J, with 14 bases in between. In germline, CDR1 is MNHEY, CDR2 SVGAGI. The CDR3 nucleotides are TGTGCCAGCAGTACAGGGCCCCTCGTTGGCTACACCTTC. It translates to CASSTGPLVGYTF.

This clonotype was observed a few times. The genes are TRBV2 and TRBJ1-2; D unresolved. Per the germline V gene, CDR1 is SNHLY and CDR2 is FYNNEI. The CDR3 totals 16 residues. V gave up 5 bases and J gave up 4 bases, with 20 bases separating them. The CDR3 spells CASSPLRGLQSYGYTF. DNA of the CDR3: TGTGCCAGCAGTCCCCTACGAGGGTTGCAGAGCTATGGCTACACCTTC.

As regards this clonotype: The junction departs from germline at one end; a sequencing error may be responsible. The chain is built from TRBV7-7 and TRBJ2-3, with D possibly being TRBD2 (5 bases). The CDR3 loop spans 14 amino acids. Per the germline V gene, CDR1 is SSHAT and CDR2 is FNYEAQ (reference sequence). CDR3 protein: CASSATSWGDTQYF. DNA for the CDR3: TGTGCTAGCAGCGCAACTAGTTGGGGAGATACGCAGTATTTT.

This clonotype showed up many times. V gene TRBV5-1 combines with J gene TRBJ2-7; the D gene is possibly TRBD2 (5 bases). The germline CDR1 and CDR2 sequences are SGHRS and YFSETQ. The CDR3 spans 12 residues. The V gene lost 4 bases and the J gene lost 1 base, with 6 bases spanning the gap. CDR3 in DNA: TGCGCCAGCAGCGAGGGTTCCTACGAGCAGTACTTC. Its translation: CASSEGSYEQYF.